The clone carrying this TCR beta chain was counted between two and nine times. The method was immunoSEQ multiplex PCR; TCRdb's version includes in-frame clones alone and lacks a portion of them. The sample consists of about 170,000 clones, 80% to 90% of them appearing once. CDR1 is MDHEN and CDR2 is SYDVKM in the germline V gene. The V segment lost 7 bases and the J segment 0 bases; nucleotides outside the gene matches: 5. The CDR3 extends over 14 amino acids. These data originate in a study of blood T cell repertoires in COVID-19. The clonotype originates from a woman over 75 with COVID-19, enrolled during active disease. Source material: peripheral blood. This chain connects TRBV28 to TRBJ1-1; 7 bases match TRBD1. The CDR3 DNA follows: TGTGCCAGCAAGCAAGGGGGCATGAACACTGAAGCTTTCTTT. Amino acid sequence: CASKQGGMNTEAFF.